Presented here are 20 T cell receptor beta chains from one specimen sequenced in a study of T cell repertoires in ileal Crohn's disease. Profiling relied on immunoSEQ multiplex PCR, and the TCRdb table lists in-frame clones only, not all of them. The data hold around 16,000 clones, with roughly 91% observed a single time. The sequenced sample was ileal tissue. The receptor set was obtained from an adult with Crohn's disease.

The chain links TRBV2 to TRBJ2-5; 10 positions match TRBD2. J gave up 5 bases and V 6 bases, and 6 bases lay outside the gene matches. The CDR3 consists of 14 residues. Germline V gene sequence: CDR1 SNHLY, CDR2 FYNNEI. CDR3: CASRPSGGAETQYF. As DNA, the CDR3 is TGTGCCAGCAGGCCCAGCGGGGGGGCTGAGACCCAGTACTTC.

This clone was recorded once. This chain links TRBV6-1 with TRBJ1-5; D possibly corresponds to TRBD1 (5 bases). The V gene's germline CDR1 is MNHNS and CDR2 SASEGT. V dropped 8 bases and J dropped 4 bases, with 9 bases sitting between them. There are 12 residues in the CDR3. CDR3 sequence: CASVQANQPQHF. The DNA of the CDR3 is TGTGCCAGCGTACAGGCAAATCAGCCCCAGCATTTT.

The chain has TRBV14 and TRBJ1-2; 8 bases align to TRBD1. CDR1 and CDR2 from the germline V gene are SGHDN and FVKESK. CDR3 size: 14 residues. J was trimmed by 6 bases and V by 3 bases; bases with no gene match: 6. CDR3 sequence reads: CASSQRDRGNGYTF. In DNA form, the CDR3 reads TGTGCCAGCAGCCAGAGAGACAGGGGAAATGGCTACACCTTC.

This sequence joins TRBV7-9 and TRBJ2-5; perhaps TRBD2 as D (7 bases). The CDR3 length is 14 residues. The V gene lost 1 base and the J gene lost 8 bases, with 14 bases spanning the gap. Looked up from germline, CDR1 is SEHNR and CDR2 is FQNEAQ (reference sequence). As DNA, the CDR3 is TGTGCCAGCAGCTTAGGCGCAGGGGAGGGCACCCAGTACTTC. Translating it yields CASSLGAGEGTQYF.

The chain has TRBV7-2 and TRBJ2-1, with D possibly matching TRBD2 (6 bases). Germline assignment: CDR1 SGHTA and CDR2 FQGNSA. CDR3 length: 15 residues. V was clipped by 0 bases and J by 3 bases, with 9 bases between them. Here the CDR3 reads CASSLAGGFYNEQFF. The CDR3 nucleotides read TGTGCCAGCAGCTTAGCGGGGGGTTTCTACAATGAGCAGTTCTTC.

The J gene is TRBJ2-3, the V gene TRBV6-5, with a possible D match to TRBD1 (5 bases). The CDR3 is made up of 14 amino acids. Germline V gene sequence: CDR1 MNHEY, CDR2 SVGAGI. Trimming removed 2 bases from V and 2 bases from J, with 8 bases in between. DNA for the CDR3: TGTGCCAGCAGTTACCAGGGAATCACAGATACGCAGTATTTT. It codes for CASSYQGITDTQYF.

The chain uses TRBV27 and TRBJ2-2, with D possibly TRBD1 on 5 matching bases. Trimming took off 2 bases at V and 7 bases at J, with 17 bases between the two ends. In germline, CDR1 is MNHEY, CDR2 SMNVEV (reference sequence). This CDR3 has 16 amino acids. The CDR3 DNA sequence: TGTGCCAGCAGTTTACGAGGCAGGGTCTCGGTCGGGGAGCTGTTTTTT. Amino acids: CASSLRGRVSVGELFF.

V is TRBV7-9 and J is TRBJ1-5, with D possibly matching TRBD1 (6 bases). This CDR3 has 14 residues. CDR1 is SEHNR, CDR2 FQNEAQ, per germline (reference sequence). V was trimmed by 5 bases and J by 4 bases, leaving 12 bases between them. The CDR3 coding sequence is TGTGCCAGCAGCGCCGGGACAATGAATCAGCCCCAGCATTTT. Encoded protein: CASSAGTMNQPQHF.

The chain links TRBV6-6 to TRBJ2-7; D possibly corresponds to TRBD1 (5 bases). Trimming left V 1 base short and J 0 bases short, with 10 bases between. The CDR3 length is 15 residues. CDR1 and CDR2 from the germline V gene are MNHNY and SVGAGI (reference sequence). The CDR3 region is CASSYFPQGSYEQYF. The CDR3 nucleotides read TGTGCCAGCAGTTACTTCCCTCAGGGCTCCTACGAGCAGTACTTC.

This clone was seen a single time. The CDR3 sequence is CASSQGGGDEQFF. In DNA form, the CDR3 reads TGCGCCAGCAGCCAGGGGGGGGGAGATGAGCAGTTCTTC. The V gene is TRBV4-1, the J gene TRBJ2-1; 7 positions agree with TRBD2. The CDR3 has 13 amino acids. CDR1 is MGHRA and CDR2 is YSYEKL in the germline V gene. Unmatched junction bases numbered 4, after V lost 3 bases and J lost 8 bases.

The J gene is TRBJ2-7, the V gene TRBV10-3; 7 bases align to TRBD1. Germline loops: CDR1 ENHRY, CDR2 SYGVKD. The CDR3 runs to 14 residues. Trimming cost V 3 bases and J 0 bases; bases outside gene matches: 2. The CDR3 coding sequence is TGTGCCATCAGTGAACAGGGGAGCTCCTACGAGCAGTACTTC. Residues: CAISEQGSSYEQYF.

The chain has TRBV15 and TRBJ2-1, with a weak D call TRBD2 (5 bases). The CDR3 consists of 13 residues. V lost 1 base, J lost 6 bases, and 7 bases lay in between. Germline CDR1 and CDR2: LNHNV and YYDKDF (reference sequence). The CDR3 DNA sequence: TGTGCCACCAGCAGAGGCCGGGGCAATGAGCAGTTCTTC. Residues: CATSRGRGNEQFF.

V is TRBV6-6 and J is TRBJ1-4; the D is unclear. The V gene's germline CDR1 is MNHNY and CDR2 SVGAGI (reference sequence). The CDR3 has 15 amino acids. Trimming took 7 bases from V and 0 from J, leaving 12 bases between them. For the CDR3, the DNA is TGTGCCAGCAACCTAAACCCTGCAACTAATGAAAAACTGTTTTTT. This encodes CASNLNPATNEKLFF.

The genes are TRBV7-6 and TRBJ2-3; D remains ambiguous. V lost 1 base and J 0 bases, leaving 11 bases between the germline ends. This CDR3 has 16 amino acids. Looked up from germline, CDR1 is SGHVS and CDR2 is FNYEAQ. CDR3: CASSLGPGASTDTQYF. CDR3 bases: TGTGCCAGCAGCTTAGGTCCGGGTGCTAGCACAGATACGCAGTATTTT.

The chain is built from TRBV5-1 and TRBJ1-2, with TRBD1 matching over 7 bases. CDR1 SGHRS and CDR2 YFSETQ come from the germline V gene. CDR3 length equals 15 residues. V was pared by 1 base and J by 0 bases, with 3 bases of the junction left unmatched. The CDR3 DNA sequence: TGCGCCAGCAGCTTGTCAACAGGGGCTAACTATGGCTACACCTTC. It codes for CASSLSTGANYGYTF.

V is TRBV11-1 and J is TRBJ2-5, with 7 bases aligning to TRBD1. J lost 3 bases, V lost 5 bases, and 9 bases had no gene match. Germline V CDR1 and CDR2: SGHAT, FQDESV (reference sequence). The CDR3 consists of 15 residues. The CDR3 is CASSKTGTDEETQYF. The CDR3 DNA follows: TGTGCCAGCAGCAAAACCGGGACAGATGAAGAGACCCAGTACTTC.

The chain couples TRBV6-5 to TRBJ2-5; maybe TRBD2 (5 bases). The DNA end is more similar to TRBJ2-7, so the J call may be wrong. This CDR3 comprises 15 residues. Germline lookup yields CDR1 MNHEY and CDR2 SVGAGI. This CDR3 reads CASSYSTRGTHEQYF. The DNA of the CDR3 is TGTGCCAGCAGTTACTCGACCCGGGGAACCCACGAGCAGTACTTC.

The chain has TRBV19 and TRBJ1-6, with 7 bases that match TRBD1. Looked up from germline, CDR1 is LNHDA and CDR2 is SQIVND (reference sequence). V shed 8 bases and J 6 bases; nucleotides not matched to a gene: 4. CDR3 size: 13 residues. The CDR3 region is CASAGTANSPLHF. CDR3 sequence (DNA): TGTGCCAGTGCCGGGACAGCTAATTCACCCCTCCACTTT.

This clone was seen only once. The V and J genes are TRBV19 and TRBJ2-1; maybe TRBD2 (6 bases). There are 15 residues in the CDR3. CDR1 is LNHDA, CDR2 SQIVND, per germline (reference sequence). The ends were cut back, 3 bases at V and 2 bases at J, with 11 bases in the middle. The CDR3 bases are TGTGCCAGTAGTATTGGGGGGACGGCCTACAATGAGCAGTTCTTC. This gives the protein CASSIGGTAYNEQFF.

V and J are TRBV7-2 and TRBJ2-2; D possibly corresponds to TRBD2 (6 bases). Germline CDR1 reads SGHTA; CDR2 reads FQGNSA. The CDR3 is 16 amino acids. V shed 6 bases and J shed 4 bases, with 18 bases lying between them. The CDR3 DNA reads TGTGCCAGCAGGGTTGGACAAGCGGGTTCCACCGGGGAGCTGTTTTTT. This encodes CASRVGQAGSTGELFF.